This TCR beta chain was obtained from a study of T-cell reconstitution after alpha-beta-depleted transplantation in children. Study outcomes and limitations: The authors attributed T-cell counts and diversity one year after transplant mostly to newly produced T cells. About two months after transplant, alpha-beta T cells reportedly came from several hundred expanded graft clones. There were some patients whose high TCRbeta diversity at day 60 came from surviving recipient T cells and thymic progenitors.

Unique molecular identifiers tagged the TCRbeta library. TCRdb re-called the PCR reads with MiXCR, one entry per CDR3 protein. The sample has about 610,000 distinct CDR3 sequences, over 25% seen once; the top ten hold around a third. Germline V lookup: CDR1 SGHRS, CDR2 YFSETQ. CDR3 size: 16 residues. The V and J ends lost 4 bases and 1 base respectively, with 14 bases between them. Worth noting for this clonotype: Its antigen is unknown.

The chain combines TRBV5-1 with TRBJ2-2, with D unresolved. The sequencing used PBMCs, collected before TCRalphabeta/CD19-depleted stem cell transplant. The receptor was isolated from a boy younger than two with Wiskott-Aldrich syndrome, due to receive a stem cell transplant. As DNA, the CDR3 is TGCGCCAGCAGCGCGGCTTCAGCAATGAACACCGGGGAGCTGTTTTTT. Its translation is CASSAASAMNTGELFF.